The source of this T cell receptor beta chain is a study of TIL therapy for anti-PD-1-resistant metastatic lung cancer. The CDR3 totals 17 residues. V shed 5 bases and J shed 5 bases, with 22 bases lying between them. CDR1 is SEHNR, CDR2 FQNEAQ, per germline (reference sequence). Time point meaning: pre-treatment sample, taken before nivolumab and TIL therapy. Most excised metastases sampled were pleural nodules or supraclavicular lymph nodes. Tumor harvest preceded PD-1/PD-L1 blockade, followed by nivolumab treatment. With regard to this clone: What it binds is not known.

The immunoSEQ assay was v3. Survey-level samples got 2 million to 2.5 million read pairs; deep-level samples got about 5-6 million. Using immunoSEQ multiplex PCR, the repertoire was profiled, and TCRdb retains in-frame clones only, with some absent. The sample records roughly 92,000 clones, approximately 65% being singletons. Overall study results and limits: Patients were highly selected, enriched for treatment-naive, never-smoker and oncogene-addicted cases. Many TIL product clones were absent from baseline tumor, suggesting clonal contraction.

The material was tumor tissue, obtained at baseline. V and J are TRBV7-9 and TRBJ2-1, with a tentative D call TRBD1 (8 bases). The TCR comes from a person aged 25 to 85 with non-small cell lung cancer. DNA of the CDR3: TGTGCCAGCAGCCAGGGGGGGCCAGGGACAGGAAACAATGAGCAGTTCTTC. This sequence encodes CASSQGGPGTGNNEQFF.